This is a list of T cell receptor beta chains from one sample in a study of blood T cells in healthy people across ages. One entry per CDR3 protein, called by TCRdb with MiXCR from the 5' RACE reads. In the table there are some 1,500,000 distinct CDR3 sequences, around 40% of which are singletons. The sequenced sample consisted of blood. These receptors all come from a young woman in good health. Both conserved end residues are part of each CDR3. D genes are given only for firm matches. Some rows mark clone size as missing; the rest say once, few, many or name a class of expanded clone.

TGTGCCAGCAGCGGTTCTGAACCCTATGGCTACACCTTC	CASSGSEPYGYTF	TRBV9	TRBJ1-2	few	13	.
TGTGCCAGCAGCCATGACAGCATTAATGAAAAACTGTTTTTT	CASSHDSINEKLFF	TRBV7-2	TRBJ1-4	.	14	.
TGTGCCAGCAGTGGGGCTAGCGGTACCGGCACAGATACGCAGTATTTT	CASSGASGTGTDTQYF	TRBV25-1	TRBJ2-3	.	16	TRBD2
TGTGCCAGCAGACCCGACAGGCCATATCAGCCCCAGCATTTT	CASRPDRPYQPQHF	TRBV6-6	TRBJ1-5	.	14	.
TGTGCCGGCAGTCGAGCGGGGCAAGAGACCCAGTACTTC	CAGSRAGQETQYF	TRBV6-2/TRBV6-3	TRBJ2-5	.	13	TRBD2
TGTGCCAGCAGCCACGTGGCCGAAGCTTTCTTT	CASSHVAEAFF	TRBV6-2/TRBV6-3	TRBJ1-1	.	11	.
TGTGCCATCAGTGAGTTCCCGACATCCAACTCGAACACCGGGGAGCTGTTTTTT	CAISEFPTSNSNTGELFF	TRBV10-3	TRBJ2-2	.	18	.
TGTGCCAGCAGTGTAAGGGGAATCAATTCACCCCTCCACTTT	CASSVRGINSPLHF	TRBV27	TRBJ1-6	.	14	.
TGTGCCAGCAGCTTAGACAACGGGGGGGGCGATGAGCAGTTCTTC	CASSLDNGGGDEQFF	TRBV7-2	TRBJ2-1	.	15	TRBD2
TGTGCCAGCACCAGACAGGGATTGGGCAATCAGCCCCAGCATTTT	CASTRQGLGNQPQHF	TRBV5-6	TRBJ1-5	.	15	TRBD1
TGTGCCAGCAGCCCCGGGGAGGGAGTTACGCAGTATTTT	CASSPGEGVTQYF	TRBV7-2	TRBJ2-3	.	13	TRBD2
TGTGCCAGCAGTCGCGGGGCGTACGCTGAAGCTTTCTTT	CASSRGAYAEAFF	TRBV6-2/TRBV6-3	TRBJ1-1	.	13	.
TGCAGTGCTAGAGAGGGGCGGAATGAGCAGTTCTTC	CSAREGRNEQFF	TRBV20-1	TRBJ2-1	.	12	.
TGTGCCAGCAGGCCAGAGCCGGGACTAGCTTCCTACGAGCAGTACTTC	CASRPEPGLASYEQYF	TRBV6-7	TRBJ2-7	few	16	TRBD2
TGCAGTGCGGGTGGGGGGTTTAAAGAGACCCAGTACTTC	CSAGGGFKETQYF	TRBV20-1	TRBJ2-5	.	13	.
TGTGCCAGCTCACCGGGAGTAGGGGCAGAGACCCAGTACTTC	CASSPGVGAETQYF	TRBV18	TRBJ2-5	few	14	.
TGCGCCAGCAGCCAGAAGGGGTGGGTAAATGAGCAGTTCTTC	CASSQKGWVNEQFF	TRBV4-1	TRBJ2-1	.	14	.
TGCGCCAGCAAACTCAGGGAGGCCTACGAGCAGTACTTC	CASKLREAYEQYF	TRBV5-1	TRBJ2-7	.	13	.
TGTGCCAGCAGCGTTGGGCGGGTGTTAGTTAACTATGGCTACACCTTC	CASSVGRVLVNYGYTF	TRBV7-9	TRBJ1-2	.	16	.
TGTGCCACGGACAGAAACACCGGGGAGCTGTTTTTT	CATDRNTGELFF	TRBV19	TRBJ2-2	.	12	.
TGTGCCAGCAGCGTAGGTGGGAGGGCTAGCACAGATACGCAGTATTTT	CASSVGGRASTDTQYF	TRBV9	TRBJ2-3	.	16	TRBD2
TGTGCCAGCAGTTCCGGGACTCCCTCCTACAATGAGCAGTTCTTC	CASSSGTPSYNEQFF	TRBV6-2/TRBV6-3	TRBJ2-1	many	15	.
TGTGCCAGCAGTTTAGCGAGGGAAGAATGGGGGGAGACCCAGTACTTC	CASSLAREEWGETQYF	TRBV12-3/TRBV12-4	TRBJ2-5	.	16	.
TGTGCCAGCAGTCCCCGGATGGGACACTACAATGAGCAGTTCTTC	CASSPRMGHYNEQFF	TRBV28	TRBJ2-1	.	15	.
TGTGCCAGCAGATCGCTGACTAGCGGGAGGAATGAGCAGTTCTTC	CASRSLTSGRNEQFF	TRBV6-5	TRBJ2-1	.	15	TRBD2
TGCGCCAGCAGCTTGGGGGGAGGTACACGAGGCACTGAAGCTTTCTTT	CASSLGGGTRGTEAFF	TRBV5-1	TRBJ1-1	.	16	.
TGCGCCAGCAGCCACCCCCGCTACAATGAGCAGTACTTC	CASSHPRYNEQYF	TRBV4-1	TRBJ2-4	.	13	.
TGCAGTGCTAGAAACACAGTCAAAAACATTCAGTACTTC	CSARNTVKNIQYF	TRBV20-1	TRBJ2-4	few	13	.